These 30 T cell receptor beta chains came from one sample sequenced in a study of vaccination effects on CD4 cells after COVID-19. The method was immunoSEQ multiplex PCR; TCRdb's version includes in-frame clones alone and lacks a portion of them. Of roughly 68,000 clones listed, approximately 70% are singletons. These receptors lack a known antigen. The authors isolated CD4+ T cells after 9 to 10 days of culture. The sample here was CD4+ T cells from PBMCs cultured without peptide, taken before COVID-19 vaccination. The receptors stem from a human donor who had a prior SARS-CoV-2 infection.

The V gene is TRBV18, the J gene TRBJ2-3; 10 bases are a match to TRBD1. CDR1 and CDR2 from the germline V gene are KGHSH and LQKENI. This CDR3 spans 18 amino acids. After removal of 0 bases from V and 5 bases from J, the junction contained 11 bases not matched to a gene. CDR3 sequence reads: CASSPPSKTGGFLDTQYF. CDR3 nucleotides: TGTGCCAGCTCACCACCGTCGAAGACAGGGGGCTTTTTAGATACGCAGTATTTT.

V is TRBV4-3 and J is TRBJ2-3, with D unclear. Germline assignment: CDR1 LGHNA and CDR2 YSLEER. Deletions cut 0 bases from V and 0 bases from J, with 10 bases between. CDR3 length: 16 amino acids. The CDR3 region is CASSQDWATSTDTQYF. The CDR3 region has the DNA TGCGCCAGCAGCCAAGACTGGGCTACTAGCACAGATACGCAGTATTTT.

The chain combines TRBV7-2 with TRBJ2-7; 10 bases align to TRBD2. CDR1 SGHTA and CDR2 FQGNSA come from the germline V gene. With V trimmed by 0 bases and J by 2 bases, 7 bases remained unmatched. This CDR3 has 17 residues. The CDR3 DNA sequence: TGTGCCAGCAGCTTAGCTTCCGGGACTAGCGTACCCTACGAGCAGTACTTC. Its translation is CASSLASGTSVPYEQYF.

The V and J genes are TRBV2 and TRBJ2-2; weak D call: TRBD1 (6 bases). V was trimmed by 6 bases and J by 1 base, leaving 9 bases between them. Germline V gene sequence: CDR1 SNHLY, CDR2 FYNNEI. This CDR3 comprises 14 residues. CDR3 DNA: TGTGCCAGCAGCAGAGGGGGGAACACCGGGGAGCTGTTTTTT. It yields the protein CASSRGGNTGELFF.

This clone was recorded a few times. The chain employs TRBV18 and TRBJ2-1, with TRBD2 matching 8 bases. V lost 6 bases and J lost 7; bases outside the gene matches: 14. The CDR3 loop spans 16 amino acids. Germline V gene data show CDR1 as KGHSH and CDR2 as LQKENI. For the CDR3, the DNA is TGTGCCAGCTCTGCTCCCAATAGCGGGGAACGGAATGAGCAGTTCTTC. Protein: CASSAPNSGERNEQFF.

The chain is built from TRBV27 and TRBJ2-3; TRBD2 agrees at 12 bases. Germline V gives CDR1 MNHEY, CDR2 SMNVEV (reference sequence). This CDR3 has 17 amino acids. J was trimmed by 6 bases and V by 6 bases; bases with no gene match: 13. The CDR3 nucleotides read TGTGCCAGCAGGGTGGGACTAGCGGGCCGAACGTTGGATACGCAGTATTTT. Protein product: CASRVGLAGRTLDTQYF.

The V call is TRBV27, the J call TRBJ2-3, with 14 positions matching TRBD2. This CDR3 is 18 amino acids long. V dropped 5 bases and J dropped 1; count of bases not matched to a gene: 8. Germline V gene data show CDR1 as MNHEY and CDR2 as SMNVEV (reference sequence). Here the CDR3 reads CASSPSGLAGGRTDTQYF. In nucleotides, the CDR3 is TGTGCCAGCAGTCCTTCCGGACTAGCGGGGGGACGCACAGATACGCAGTATTTT.

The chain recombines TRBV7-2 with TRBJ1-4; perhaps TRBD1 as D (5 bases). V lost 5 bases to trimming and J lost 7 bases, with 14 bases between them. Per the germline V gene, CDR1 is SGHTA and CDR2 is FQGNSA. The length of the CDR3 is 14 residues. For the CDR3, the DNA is TGTGCCAGCAGCGCGGGACCTGGAGGTGAAAAACTGTTTTTT. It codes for CASSAGPGGEKLFF.

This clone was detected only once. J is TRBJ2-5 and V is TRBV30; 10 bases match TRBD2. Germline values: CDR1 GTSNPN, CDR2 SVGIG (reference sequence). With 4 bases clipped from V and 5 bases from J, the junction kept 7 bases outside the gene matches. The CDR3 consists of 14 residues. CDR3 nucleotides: TGTGCCTGGACTAGCGGGAGTAGGAGGGAGACCCAGTACTTC. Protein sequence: CAWTSGSRRETQYF.

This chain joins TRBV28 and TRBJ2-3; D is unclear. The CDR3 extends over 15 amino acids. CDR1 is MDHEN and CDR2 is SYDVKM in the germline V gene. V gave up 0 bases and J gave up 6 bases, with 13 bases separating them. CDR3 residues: CASSLWDADGDTQYF. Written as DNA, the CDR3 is TGTGCCAGCAGTTTATGGGACGCAGACGGGGATACGCAGTATTTT.

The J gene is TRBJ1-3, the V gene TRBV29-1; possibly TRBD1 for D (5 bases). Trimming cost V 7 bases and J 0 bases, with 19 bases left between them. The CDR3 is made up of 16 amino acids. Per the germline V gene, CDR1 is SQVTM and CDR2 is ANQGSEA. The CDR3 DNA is TGCAGCGCCAGCCGGGACCCGAATCTCTCTGGAAACACCATATATTTT. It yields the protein CSASRDPNLSGNTIYF.

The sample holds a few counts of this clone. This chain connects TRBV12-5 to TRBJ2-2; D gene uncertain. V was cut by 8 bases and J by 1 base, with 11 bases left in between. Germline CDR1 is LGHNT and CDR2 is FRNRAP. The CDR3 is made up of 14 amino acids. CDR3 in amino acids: CASSLRMNTGELFF. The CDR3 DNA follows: TGTGCTAGTTCGTTGCGGATGAACACCGGGGAGCTGTTTTTT.

The chain's CDR3 is CASSWSYLTGTSGSYEQYF. DNA for the CDR3: TGTGCCAGCAGCTGGTCTTACCTGACCGGGACTAGCGGCTCCTACGAGCAGTACTTC. This rearrangement joins TRBV5-5 to TRBJ2-7, with 11 bases identical to TRBD2. Germline trimming cut 3 bases from V and 0 bases from J; bases unmatched to any gene: 14. Germline-derived CDR1 and CDR2 are SGHKS and YYEKEE (reference sequence). The CDR3 has 19 amino acids.

CDR3 region: CASSPSRGDEKLFF. The CDR3 region has the DNA TGTGCCAGCTCACCAAGCAGGGGAGATGAAAAACTGTTTTTT. V gene TRBV18 combines with J gene TRBJ1-4, with TRBD1 as a possible D gene (6 bases). The CDR3 covers 14 residues. Trimming pared 2 bases from V and 6 bases from J, leaving 10 bases between. Germline V gives CDR1 KGHSH, CDR2 LQKENI. Complete variable domain (other parts from reference TRBV18 and TRBJ1-4): NAGVMQNPRHLVRRRGQEARLRCSPMKGHSHVYWYRQLPEEGLKFMVYLQKENIIDESGMPKERFSAEFPKEGPSILRIQQVVRGDSAAYFCASSPSRGDEKLFFGSGTQLSVL.

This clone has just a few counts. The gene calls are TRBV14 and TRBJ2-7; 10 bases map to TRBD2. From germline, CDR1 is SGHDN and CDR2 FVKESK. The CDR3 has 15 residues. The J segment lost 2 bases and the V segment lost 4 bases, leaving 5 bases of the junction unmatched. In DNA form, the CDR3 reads TGTGCCAGCAGCCCTCTAGCGGGAGACACCTACGAGCAGTACTTC. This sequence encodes CASSPLAGDTYEQYF. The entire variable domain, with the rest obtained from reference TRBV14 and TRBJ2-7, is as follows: EAGVTQFPSHSVIEKGQTVTLRCDPISGHDNLYWYRRVMGKEIKFLLHFVKESKQDESGMPNNRFLAERTGGTYSTLKVQPAELEDSGVYFCASSPLAGDTYEQYFGPGTRLTVT.

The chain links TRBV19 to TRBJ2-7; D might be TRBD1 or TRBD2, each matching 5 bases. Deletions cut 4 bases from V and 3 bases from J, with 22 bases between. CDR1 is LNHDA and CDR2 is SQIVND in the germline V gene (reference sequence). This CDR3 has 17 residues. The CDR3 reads CASSTTPRDLGVYEQYF. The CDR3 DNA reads TGTGCCAGTAGTACCACCCCTCGGGACCTAGGGGTCTACGAGCAGTACTTC.

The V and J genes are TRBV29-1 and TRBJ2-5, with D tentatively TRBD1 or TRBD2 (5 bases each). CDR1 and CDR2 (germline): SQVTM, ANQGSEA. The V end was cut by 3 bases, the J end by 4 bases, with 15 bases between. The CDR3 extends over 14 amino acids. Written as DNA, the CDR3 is TGCAGCGTTGATGTTGGGGGAAAAGGAGAGACCCAGTACTTC. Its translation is CSVDVGGKGETQYF.

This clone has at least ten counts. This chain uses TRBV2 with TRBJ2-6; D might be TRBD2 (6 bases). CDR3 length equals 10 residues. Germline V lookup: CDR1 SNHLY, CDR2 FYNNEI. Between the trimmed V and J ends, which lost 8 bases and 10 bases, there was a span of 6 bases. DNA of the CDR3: TGTGCCAGCGGGGGGAACGTCCTGACTTTC. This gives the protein CASGGNVLTF.

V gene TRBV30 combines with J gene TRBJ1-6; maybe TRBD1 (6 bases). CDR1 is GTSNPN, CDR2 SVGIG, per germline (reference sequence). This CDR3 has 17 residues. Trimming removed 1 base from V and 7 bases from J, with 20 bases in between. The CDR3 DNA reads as TGTGCCTGGAGTGCACCCTTCTACAGGGAACGAAATTCACCCCTCCACTTT. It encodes CAWSAPFYRERNSPLHF.

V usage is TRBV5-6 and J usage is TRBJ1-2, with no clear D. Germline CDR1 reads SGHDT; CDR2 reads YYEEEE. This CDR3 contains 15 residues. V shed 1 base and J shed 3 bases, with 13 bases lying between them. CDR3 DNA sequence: TGTGCCAGCAGCTTGCCCCTCCCCGGTGACTATGGCTACACCTTC. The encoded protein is CASSLPLPGDYGYTF.

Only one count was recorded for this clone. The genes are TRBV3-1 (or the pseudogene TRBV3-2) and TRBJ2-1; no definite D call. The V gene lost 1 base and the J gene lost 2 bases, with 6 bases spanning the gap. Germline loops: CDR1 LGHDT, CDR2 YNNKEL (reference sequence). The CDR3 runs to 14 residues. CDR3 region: CASSQGHAYNEQFF. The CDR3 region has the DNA TGTGCCAGCAGCCAAGGGCACGCCTACAATGAGCAGTTCTTC.

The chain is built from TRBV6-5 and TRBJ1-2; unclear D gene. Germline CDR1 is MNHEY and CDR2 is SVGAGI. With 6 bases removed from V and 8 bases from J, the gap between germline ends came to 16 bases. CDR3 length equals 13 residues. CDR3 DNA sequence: TGTGCCAGCAGGGTCGTTCCCCGCGAAGGCTACACCTTC. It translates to CASRVVPREGYTF.

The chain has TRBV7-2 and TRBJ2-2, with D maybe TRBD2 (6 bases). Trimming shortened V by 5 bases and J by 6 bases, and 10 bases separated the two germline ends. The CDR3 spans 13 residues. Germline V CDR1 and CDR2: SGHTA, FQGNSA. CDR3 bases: TGTGCCAGCAGCCCTACGGGGGCCGGGGAGCTGTTTTTT. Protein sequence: CASSPTGAGELFF.

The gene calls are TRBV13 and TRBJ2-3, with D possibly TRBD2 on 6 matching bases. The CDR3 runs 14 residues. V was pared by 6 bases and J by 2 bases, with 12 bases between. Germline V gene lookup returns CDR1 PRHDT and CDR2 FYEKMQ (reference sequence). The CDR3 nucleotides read TGTGCCAGCAGTGCCGGGGGATACACAGATACGCAGTATTTT. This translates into CASSAGGYTDTQYF.

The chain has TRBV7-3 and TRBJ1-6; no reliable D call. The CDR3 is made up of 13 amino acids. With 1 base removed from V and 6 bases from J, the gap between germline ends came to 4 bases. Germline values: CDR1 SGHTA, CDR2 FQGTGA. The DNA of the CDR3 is TGTGCCAGCAGCTTAAACAGTAATTCACCCCTCCACTTT. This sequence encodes CASSLNSNSPLHF. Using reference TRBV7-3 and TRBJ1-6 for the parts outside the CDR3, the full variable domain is GAGVSQTPSNKVTEKGKYVELRCDPISGHTALYWYRQSLGQGPEFLIYFQGTGAADDSGLPNDRFFAVRPEGSVSTLKIQRTERGDSAVYLCASSLNSNSPLHFGNGTRLTVT.

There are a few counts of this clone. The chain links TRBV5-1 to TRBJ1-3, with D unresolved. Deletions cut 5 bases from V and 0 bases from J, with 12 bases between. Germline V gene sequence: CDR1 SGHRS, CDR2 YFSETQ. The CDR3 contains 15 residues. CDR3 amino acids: CASRKDAFSGNTIYF. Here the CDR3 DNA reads TGCGCCAGCAGAAAGGACGCTTTCTCTGGAAACACCATATATTTT.

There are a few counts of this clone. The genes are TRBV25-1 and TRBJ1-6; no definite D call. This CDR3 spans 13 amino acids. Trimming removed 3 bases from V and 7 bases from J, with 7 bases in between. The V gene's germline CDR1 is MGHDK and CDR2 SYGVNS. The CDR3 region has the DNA TGTGCCAGCAGTGAGGACGGGAATTCACCCCTCCACTTT. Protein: CASSEDGNSPLHF.

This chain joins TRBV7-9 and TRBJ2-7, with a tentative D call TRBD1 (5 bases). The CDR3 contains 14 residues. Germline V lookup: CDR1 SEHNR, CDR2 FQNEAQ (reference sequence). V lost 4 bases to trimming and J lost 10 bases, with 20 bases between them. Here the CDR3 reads CASSSQPTQGLQYF. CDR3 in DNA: TGTGCCAGCAGCTCGCAGCCAACTCAGGGATTACAGTACTTC.

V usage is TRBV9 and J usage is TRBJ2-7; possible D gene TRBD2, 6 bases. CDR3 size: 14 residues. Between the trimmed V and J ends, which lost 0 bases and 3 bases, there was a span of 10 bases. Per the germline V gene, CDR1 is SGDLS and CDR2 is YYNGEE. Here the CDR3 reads CASSVALASYEQYF. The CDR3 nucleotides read TGTGCCAGCAGCGTAGCCCTAGCGAGCTACGAGCAGTACTTC.

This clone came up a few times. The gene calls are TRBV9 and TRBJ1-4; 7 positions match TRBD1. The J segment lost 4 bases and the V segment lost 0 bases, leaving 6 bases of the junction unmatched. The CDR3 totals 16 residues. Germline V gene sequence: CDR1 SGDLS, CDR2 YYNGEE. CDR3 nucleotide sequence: TGTGCCAGCAGCGTAGAAGGGGGCTGGCATAATGAAAAACTGTTTTTT. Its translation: CASSVEGGWHNEKLFF.